These 6 T cell receptor beta chains share one sample of origin, sequenced in a study of response to subunit inactivated influenza vaccine. From the RT-PCR reads, TCRdb called clonotypes with MiXCR, one entry per CDR3 protein. The repertoire consists of about 500,000 distinct CDR3 sequences, with 16% occurring once and the leading ten covering approximately 3%. The sequencing here drew on CD4+ T cells sorted from PBMCs, taken about 23 months after vaccination. The receptors come from a man aged 45-69 years who received an inactivated influenza vaccine.

This chain joins TRBV29-1 and TRBJ2-3; D is unresolved. The CDR3 loop spans 13 amino acids. Germline CDR1 is SQVTM and CDR2 is ANQGSEA. V was cut by 7 bases and J by 0 bases, with 11 bases left in between. In DNA, the CDR3 is TGCAGCGGGGCATCGGCTAGCACAGATACGCAGTATTTT. It yields the protein CSGASASTDTQYF.

The chain recombines TRBV6-2 or TRBV6-3 with TRBJ2-1; 16 bases align to TRBD2. The CDR3 runs 20 residues. Trimming cost V 2 bases and J 2 bases; bases outside gene matches: 9. CDR1 and CDR2 (germline): MNHEY, SVGEGT. This CDR3 reads CASSYPGTSGGDLTYNEQFF. CDR3 nucleotides: TGTGCCAGCAGTTACCCCGGGACTAGCGGGGGGGATCTGACCTACAATGAGCAGTTCTTC.

The V call is TRBV25-1, the J call TRBJ2-5, with 12 bases matching TRBD2. The CDR3 is made up of 16 amino acids. V was pared by 5 bases and J by 4 bases, with 8 bases of the junction left unmatched. Germline V gene sequence: CDR1 MGHDK, CDR2 SYGVNS. The CDR3 spells CASSSPPGLAGETQYF. In DNA form, the CDR3 reads TGTGCCAGCAGTAGTCCCCCGGGACTAGCGGGAGAGACCCAGTACTTC.

There are many counts of this clonotype. V gene TRBV6-1 combines with J gene TRBJ2-1; possibly TRBD2 for D (6 bases). Germline V gives CDR1 MNHNS, CDR2 SASEGT. V lost 2 bases and J 2 bases, leaving 13 bases between the germline ends. CDR3 length: 16 residues. The CDR3 sequence: CASSEYGGNTYNEQFF. CDR3 nucleotide sequence: TGTGCCAGCAGTGAATACGGCGGGAATACCTACAATGAGCAGTTCTTC.

In this sample, this clonotype turned up a few times. The V call is TRBV28, the J call TRBJ1-2, with unresolved D. The CDR3 covers 12 residues. Germline assignment: CDR1 MDHEN and CDR2 SYDVKM. The ends were cut back, 10 bases at V and 8 bases at J, with 17 bases in the middle. The CDR3 coding sequence is TGTGCCACCACCTCAGGCGCCAAAGGCTACACCTTC. This sequence encodes CATTSGAKGYTF.

This clonotype was counted only a few times. It is likely a read error, because the conserved phenylalanine at the end of the CDR3 is missing. The DNA is omitted, as the CDR3 cannot be located on it reliably, and the CDR3 follows TCRdb's listing. The J gene is TRBJ1-2, the V gene TRBV7-9. Germline values: CDR1 SEHNR, CDR2 FQNEAQ (reference sequence). The CDR3 length equals 11 residues, ends included. The CDR3 loop reads CASSLEAAHLS.